This is a list of T cell receptor beta chains from one sample in a study of cytomegalovirus exposure and HLA in healthy donors. Assay: immunoSEQ multiplex PCR; the TCRdb copy retains only in-frame clones and omits some. The data show under 85,000 clones, roughly 70% seen once. The sample consisted of PBMCs. The receptors were sampled from a woman between 25 and 40 years old in good health and CMV-seronegative. Both conserved end residues are part of each CDR3. Each record gives: J gene, D gene, V gene, clone size, CDR3 protein, CDR3 DNA. D genes are given only for firm matches. Clone size, where shown, is once, few, many, or a class for clones that have expanded.

TRBJ2-1 NA TRBV5-1 NA CATTGAPTGYNEQFF TGCGCCACAACGGGTGCTCCAACGGGATACAATGAGCAGTTCTTC
TRBJ2-3 NA TRBV2 NA CASSVPTGTLTDTQYF TGTGCCAGCAGTGTCCCGACCGGGACTCTCACAGATACGCAGTATTTT
TRBJ2-1 NA TRBV5-1 NA CASSLGGGEYNEQFF TGCGCCAGCAGCTTGGGGGGGGGCGAATACAATGAGCAGTTCTTC
TRBJ1-2 NA TRBV30 NA CGQRKNHGYTF TGTGGACAGAGAAAAAACCATGGCTACACCTTC
TRBJ1-5 TRBD1 TRBV5-1 NA CASSLGQGEQPQHF TGCGCCAGCAGCTTAGGACAGGGAGAACAGCCCCAGCATTTT
TRBJ1-1 TRBD1 TRBV9 few CASSGGTGGLSNTEAFF TGTGCCAGCAGCGGGGGGACAGGGGGCCTATCGAACACTGAAGCTTTCTTT
TRBJ2-7 NA TRBV9 once CASSSQGRLYEQYF TGTGCCAGCAGCTCCCAGGGCAGGCTCTACGAGCAGTACTTC
TRBJ2-7 NA TRBV20-1 NA CSALAFYEQYF TGCAGTGCTCTAGCTTTCTACGAGCAGTACTTC
TRBJ2-3 NA TRBV7-3 NA CASSLQGIIDTQYF TGTGCCAGCAGCTTACAGGGAATTATTGATACGCAGTATTTT
TRBJ1-3 TRBD1 TRBV6-1 few CASSEGTGGGNTIYF TGTGCCAGCAGTGAAGGGACAGGGGGTGGAAACACCATATATTTT
TRBJ2-1 NA TRBV29-1 NA CSVEGRPLIEQFF TGCAGCGTTGAAGGGCGGCCCCTCATAGAGCAGTTCTTC
TRBJ1-5 TRBD1 TRBV7-8 once CASSTRDRVQQPQHF TGTGCCAGCAGCACTAGGGACAGGGTACAACAGCCCCAGCATTTT
TRBJ2-1 NA TRBV7-2 NA CASSPAERGHNEQFF TGTGCCAGCAGTCCTGCGGAGCGGGGACATAATGAGCAGTTCTTC
TRBJ2-1 NA TRBV7-2 NA CASSFRGVERNFYNEQFF TGTGCCAGCAGCTTCAGGGGGGTGGAGCGGAATTTCTACAATGAGCAGTTCTTC
TRBJ2-3 NA TRBV5-6 few CASSHFLATGTDTQYF TGTGCCAGCAGCCACTTCTTGGCGACGGGGACAGATACGCAGTATTTT